This TCR beta chain was observed in a study of shared clonotypes between healthy human individuals. Germline V CDR1 and CDR2: LNHDA, SQIVND (reference sequence). This CDR3 comprises 14 residues. Trimming left V 1 base short and J 1 base short, with 5 bases between. Clones were sequenced by immunoSEQ multiplex PCR, and TCRdb holds only the in-frame ones, with some missing. The repertoire includes roughly 1,000,000 clones, about four fifths of them detected once, and 0.4% to 0.55% sits in the top ten. This clonotype was sampled from a young man in good health. Some clones in this sample may be carry-over from other donors' samples. The sample consisted of memory CD4+ T cells from PBMCs. Subset of the sample: CD45RA-negative fraction. The chain recombines TRBV19 with TRBJ2-1; D gene ambiguous. The CDR3 is CASSIGQSYNEQFF. The CDR3 region has the DNA TGTGCCAGTAGTATAGGGCAGTCCTACAATGAGCAGTTCTTC. Looking up the rest from reference TRBV19 and TRBJ2-1 gives the full variable domain: DGGITQSPKYLFRKEGQNVTLSCEQNLNHDAMYWYRQDPGQGLRLIYYSQIVNDFQKGDIAEGYSVSREKKESFPLTVTSAQKNPTAFYLCASSIGQSYNEQFFGPGTRLTVL.